Below, one T cell receptor (beta chain) is given with its context. Its antigen remains unknown. This specimen belongs to a study of blood T cells in healthy people across ages. General study points: Those diversity estimates obtained from one million T cells were thought to be underestimates. Possibly confounding the expanded clonotype changes was the fact that donor CMV status was unknown. Donors of long life had a larger count of naive CD4+ cells and greater diversity than aged donors.

CDR1 is SGHTA, CDR2 FQGNSA, per germline. Trimming removed 3 bases from V and 0 bases from J, with 9 bases in between. This CDR3 has 14 residues. A second PCR, run for roughly 7 to 12 cycles, used a sample-barcoded 5' primer plus a J-beta primer mix. TCRdb redid the calling of the 5' RACE reads with MiXCR, one entry per CDR3 protein. In the table there are 550,000 to 700,000 distinct CDR3 sequences, 27% of which are singletons. Donation came from healthy Caucasian individuals in Russia who were aged roughly 6 to 95. Sequencing was done on a sample of blood. This clonotype was obtained from a woman in her 70s in good health. The chain is built from TRBV7-2 and TRBJ2-7, with D perhaps TRBD1 (6 bases). DNA for the CDR3: TGTGCCAGCAGCTTTAGGGGGAACTCCTACGAGCAGTACTTC. This encodes CASSFRGNSYEQYF. Drawing the rest from reference TRBV7-2 and TRBJ2-7, the complete variable domain is GAGVSQSPSNKVTEKGKDVELRCDPISGHTALYWYRQSLGQGLEFLIYFQGNSAPDKSGLPSDRFSAERTGGSVSTLTIQRTQQEDSAVYLCASSFRGNSYEQYFGPGTRLTVT.